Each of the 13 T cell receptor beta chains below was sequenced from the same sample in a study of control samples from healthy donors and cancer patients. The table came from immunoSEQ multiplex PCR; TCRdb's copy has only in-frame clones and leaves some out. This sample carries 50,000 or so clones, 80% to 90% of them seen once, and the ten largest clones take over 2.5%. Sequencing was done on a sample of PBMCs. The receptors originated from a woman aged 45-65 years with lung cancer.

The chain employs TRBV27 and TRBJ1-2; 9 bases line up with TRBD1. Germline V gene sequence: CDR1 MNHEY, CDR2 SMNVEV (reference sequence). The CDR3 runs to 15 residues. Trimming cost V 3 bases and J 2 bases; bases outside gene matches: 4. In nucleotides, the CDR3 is TGTGCCAGCAGTTTCCTCGGGACAGGGAACTATGGCTACACCTTC. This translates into CASSFLGTGNYGYTF.

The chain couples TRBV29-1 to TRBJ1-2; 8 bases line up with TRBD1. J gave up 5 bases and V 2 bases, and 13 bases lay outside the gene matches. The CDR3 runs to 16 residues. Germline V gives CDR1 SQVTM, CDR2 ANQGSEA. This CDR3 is CSVESFGGQGLYGYTF. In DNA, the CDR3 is TGCAGCGTTGAATCTTTCGGCGGACAGGGCCTATATGGCTACACCTTC.

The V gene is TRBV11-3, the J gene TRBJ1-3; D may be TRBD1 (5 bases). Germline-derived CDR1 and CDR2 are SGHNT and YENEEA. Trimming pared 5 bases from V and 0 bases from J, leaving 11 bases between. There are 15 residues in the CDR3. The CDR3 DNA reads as TGTGCCAGCAGCCCAGGGTTCGGCTCTGGAAACACCATATATTTT. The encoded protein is CASSPGFGSGNTIYF.

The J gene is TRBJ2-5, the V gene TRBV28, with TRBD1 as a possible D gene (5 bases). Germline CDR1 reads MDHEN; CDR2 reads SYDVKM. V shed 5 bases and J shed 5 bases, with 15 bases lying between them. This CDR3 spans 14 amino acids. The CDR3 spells CASSVGDKGETQYF. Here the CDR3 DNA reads TGTGCCAGCAGTGTTGGAGATAAGGGGGAGACCCAGTACTTC.

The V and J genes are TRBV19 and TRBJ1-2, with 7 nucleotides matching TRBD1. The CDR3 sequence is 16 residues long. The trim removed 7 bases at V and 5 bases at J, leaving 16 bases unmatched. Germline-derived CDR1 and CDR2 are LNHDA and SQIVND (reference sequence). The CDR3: CASTKGALPLEYGYTF. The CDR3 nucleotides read TGTGCCAGTACTAAGGGGGCACTACCGCTAGAGTATGGCTACACCTTC.

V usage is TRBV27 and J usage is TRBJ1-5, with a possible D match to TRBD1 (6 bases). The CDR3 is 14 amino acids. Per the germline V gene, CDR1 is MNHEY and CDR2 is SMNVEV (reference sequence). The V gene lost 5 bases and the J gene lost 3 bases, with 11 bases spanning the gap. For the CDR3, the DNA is TGTGCCAGCAGTAGGAACAGGGACAATCAGCCCCAGCATTTT. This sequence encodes CASSRNRDNQPQHF.

The CDR3 loop is CASSRTGGTEAFF. CDR3 nucleotide sequence: TGTGCCAGCAGTCGCACAGGGGGCACTGAAGCTTTCTTT. The gene calls are TRBV12-3 or TRBV12-4 and TRBJ1-1, with 8 bases lining up with TRBD1. This CDR3 contains 13 residues. V dropped 5 bases and J dropped 4; count of bases not matched to a gene: 3.

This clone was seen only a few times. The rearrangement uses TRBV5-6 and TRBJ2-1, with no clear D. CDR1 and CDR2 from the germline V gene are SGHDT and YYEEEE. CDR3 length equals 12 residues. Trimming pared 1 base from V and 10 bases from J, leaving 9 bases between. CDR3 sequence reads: CASSLNPQEQFF. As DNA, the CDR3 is TGTGCCAGCAGCTTGAACCCCCAGGAGCAGTTCTTC. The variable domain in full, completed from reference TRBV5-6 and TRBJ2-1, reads DAGVTQSPTHLIKTRGQQVTLRCSPKSGHDTVSWYQQALGQGPQFIFQYYEEEERQRGNFPDRFSGHQFPNYSSELNVNALLLGDSALYLCASSLNPQEQFFGPGTRLTVL.

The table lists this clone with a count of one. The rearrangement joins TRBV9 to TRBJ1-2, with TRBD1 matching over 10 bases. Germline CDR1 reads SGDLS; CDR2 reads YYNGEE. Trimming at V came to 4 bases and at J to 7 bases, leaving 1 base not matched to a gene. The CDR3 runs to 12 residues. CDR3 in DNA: TGTGCCAGCAGCCGGACAGGGGGTGGCTACACCTTC. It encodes CASSRTGGGYTF.

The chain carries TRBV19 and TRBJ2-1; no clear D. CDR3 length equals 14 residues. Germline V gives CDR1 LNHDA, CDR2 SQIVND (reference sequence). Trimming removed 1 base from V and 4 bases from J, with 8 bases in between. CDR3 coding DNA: TGTGCCAGTAGTATAGTTCTGGGTTACAATGAGCAGTTCTTC. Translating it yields CASSIVLGYNEQFF.

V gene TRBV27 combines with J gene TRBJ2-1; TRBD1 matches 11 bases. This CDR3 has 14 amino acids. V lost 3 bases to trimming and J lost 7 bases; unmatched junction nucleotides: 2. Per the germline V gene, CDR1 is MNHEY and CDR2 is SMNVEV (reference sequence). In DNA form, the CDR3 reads TGTGCCAGCAGTTTTGGGACAGGGGGGAATGAGCAGTTCTTC. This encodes CASSFGTGGNEQFF.

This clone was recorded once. The CDR3 DNA reads TGTGCCAGCAGCCTATTAGACAAATCCGGGGAGCTGTTTTTT. Its translation is CASSLLDKSGELFF. The chain combines TRBV7-9 with TRBJ2-2, with no clear D. This CDR3 is 14 amino acids long. CDR1 is SEHNR and CDR2 is FQNEAQ in the germline V gene (reference sequence). V shed 5 bases and J shed 6 bases, with 13 bases lying between them.

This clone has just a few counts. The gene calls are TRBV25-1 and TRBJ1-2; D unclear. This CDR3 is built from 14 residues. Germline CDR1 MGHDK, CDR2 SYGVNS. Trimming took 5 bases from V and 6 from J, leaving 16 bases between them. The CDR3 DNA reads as TGTGCCAGCAGTTTTCGGGCCCGCAGTGATGGCTACACCTTC. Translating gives CASSFRARSDGYTF.